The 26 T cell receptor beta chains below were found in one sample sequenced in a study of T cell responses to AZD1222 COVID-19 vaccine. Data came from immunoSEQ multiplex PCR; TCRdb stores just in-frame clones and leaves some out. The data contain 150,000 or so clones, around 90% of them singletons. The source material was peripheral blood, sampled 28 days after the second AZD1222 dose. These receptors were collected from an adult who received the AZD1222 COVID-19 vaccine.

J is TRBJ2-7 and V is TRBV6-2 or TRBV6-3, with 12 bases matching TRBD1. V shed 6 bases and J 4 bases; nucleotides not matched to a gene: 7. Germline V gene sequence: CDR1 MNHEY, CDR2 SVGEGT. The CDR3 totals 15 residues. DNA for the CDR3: TGTGCCAGCAGCGGAAGGGACAGGGGGCGGTACGAGCAGTACTTC. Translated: CASSGRDRGRYEQYF.

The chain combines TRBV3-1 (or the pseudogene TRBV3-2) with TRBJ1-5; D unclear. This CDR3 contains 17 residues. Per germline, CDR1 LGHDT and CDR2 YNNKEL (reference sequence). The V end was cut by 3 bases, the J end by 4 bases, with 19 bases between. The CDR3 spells CASSQGSTGGGNQPQHF. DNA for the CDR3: TGTGCCAGCAGCCAGGGTAGTACCGGCGGTGGAAATCAGCCCCAGCATTTT.

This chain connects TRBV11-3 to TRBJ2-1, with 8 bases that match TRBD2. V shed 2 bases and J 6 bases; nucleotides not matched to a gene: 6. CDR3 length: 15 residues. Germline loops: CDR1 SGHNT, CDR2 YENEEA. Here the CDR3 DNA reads TGTGCCAGCAGCTTATTCGGGGGGGAGGCCAATGAGCAGTTCTTC. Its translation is CASSLFGGEANEQFF.

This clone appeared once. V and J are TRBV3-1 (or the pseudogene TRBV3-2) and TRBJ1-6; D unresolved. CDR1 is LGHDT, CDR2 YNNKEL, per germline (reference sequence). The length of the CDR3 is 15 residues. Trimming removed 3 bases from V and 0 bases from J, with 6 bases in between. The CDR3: CASSHSYSYNSPLHF. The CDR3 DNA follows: TGTGCCAGCAGCCATAGCTACTCCTATAATTCACCCCTCCACTTT.

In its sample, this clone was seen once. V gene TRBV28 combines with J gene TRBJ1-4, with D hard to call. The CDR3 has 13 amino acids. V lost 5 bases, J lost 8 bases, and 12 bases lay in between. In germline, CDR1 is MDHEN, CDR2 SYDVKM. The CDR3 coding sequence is TGTGCCAGCAGTCCACACAAGCGGGAAAAACTGTTTTTT. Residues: CASSPHKREKLFF.

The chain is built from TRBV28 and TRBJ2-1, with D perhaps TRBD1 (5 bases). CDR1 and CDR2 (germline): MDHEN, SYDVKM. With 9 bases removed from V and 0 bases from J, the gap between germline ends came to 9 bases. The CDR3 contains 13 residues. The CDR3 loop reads CASLDSSYNEQFF. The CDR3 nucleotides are TGTGCCAGTCTAGACAGCTCCTACAATGAGCAGTTCTTC.

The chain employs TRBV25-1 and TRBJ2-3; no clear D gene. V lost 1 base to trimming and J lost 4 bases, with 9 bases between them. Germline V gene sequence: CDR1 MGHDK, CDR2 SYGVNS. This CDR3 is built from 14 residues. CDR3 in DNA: TGTGCCAGCAGTGAATGGACGGGCGCAGATACGCAGTATTTT. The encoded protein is CASSEWTGADTQYF.

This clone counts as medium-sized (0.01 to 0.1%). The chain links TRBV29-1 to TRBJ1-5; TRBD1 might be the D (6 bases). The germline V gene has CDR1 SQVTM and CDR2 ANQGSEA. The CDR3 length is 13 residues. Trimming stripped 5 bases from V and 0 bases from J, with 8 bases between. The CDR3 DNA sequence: TGCAGCGTTCGACAGGTTAGCAATCAGCCCCAGCATTTT. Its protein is CSVRQVSNQPQHF.

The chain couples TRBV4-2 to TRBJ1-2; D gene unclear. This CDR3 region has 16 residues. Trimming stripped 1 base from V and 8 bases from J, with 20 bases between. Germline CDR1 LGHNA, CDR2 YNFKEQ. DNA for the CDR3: TGTGCCAGCAGCCAAGGACTTACGGGCCCGAGCGAGGGCTACACCTTC. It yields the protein CASSQGLTGPSEGYTF.

The CDR3 region is CASSPESYEQYF. The CDR3 DNA sequence: TGTGCCAGCAGCCCTGAATCCTACGAGCAGTACTTC. The chain carries TRBV7-2 and TRBJ2-7; D unclear. CDR3 length: 12 amino acids. Trimming shortened V by 5 bases and J by 1 base, and 6 bases separated the two germline ends. The V gene's germline CDR1 is SGHTA and CDR2 FQGNSA. Variable domain in full (rest from reference TRBV7-2 and TRBJ2-7): GAGVSQSPSNKVTEKGKDVELRCDPISGHTALYWYRQSLGQGLEFLIYFQGNSAPDKSGLPSDRFSAERTGGSVSTLTIQRTQQEDSAVYLCASSPESYEQYFGPGTRLTVT.

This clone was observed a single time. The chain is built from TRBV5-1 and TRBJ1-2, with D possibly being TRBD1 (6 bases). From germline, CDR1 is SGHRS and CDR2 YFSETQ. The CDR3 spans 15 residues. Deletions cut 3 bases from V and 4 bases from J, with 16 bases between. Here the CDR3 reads CASSSALDRIYGYTF. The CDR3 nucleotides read TGCGCCAGCAGCTCCGCCCTCGACAGGATCTATGGCTACACCTTC.

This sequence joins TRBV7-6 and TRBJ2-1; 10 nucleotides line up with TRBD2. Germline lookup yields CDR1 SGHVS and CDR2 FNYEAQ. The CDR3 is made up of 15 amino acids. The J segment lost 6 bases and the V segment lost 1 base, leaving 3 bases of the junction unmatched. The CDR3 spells CASSLELAGSNEQFF. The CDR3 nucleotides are TGTGCCAGCAGCTTAGAACTAGCGGGAAGCAATGAGCAGTTCTTC.

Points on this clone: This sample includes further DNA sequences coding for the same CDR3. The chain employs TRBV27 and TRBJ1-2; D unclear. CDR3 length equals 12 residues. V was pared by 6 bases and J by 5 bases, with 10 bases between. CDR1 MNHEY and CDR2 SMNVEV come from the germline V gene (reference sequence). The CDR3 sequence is CASSPLGYGYTF. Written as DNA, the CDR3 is TGTGCCAGCAGCCCCCTAGGGTATGGCTACACCTTC.

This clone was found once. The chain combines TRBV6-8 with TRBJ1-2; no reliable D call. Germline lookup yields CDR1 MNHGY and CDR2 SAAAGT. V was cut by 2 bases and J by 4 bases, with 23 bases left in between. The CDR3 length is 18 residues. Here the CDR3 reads CASSYLNNLIGVIYGYTF. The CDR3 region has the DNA TGTGCCAGCAGTTACCTCAACAACCTGATTGGGGTGATCTATGGCTACACCTTC.

CDR3 sequence: CTSSSSPGTGYQETQYF. The CDR3 DNA is TGCACCAGCAGCTCATCCCCCGGGACAGGGTACCAAGAGACCCAGTACTTC. The J gene is TRBJ2-5, the V gene TRBV1; the table's D call, TRBD1, has no DNA check behind it. TRBV1 is recorded as a pseudogene. CDR3 length equals 17 residues.

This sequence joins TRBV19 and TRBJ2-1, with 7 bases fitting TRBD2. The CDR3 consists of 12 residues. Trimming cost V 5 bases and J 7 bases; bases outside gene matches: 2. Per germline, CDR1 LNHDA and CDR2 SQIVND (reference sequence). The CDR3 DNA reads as TGTGCCAGTAGTTCCGGGGGGAATGAGCAGTTCTTC. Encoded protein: CASSSGGNEQFF.

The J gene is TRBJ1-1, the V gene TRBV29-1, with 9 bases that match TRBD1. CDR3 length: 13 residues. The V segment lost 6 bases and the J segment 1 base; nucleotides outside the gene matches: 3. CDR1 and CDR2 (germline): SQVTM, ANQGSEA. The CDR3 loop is CSVTDRGNTEAFF. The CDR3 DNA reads TGCAGCGTCACGGACAGGGGGAACACTGAAGCTTTCTTT.

CDR3 protein: CASRSGTSGNTGELFF. For the CDR3, the DNA is TGTGCCAGTAGATCCGGGACTAGCGGGAACACCGGGGAGCTGTTTTTT. The rearrangement links TRBV25-1 to TRBJ2-2, with TRBD2 matching 11 bases. The CDR3 is made up of 16 amino acids. The junction had 7 bases not matched to a gene; V was cut back by 9 bases and J by 1 base. Per the germline V gene, CDR1 is MGHDK and CDR2 is SYGVNS.

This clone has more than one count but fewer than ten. The CDR3 nucleotides read TGTGCCAGCAGCCTGGGACTAGGTGGCGATGAGCAGTTCTTC. Amino acid sequence: CASSLGLGGDEQFF. This chain links TRBV21-1 with TRBJ2-1; the table's D gene call, TRBD2, was not cross checked with the DNA. TRBV21-1 is reported as a pseudogene. This CDR3 contains 14 residues.

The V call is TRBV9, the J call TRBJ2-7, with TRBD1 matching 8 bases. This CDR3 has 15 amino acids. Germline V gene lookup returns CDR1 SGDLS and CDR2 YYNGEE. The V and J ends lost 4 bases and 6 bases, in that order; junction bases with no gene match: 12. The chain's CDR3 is CASSSGGSRSGEQYF. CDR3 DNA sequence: TGTGCCAGCAGCTCAGGGGGCAGTCGAAGTGGCGAGCAGTACTTC.

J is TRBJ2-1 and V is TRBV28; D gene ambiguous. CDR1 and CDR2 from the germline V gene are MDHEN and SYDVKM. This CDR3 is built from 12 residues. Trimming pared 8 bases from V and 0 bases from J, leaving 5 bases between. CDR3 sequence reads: CASESSYNEQFF. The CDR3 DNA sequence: TGTGCCAGCGAGAGCTCCTACAATGAGCAGTTCTTC. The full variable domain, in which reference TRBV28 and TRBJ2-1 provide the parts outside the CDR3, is DVKVTQSSRYLVKRTGEKVFLECVQDMDHENMFWYRQDPGLGLRLIYFSYDVKMKEKGDIPEGYSVSREKKERFSLILESASTNQTSMYLCASESSYNEQFFGPGTRLTVL.

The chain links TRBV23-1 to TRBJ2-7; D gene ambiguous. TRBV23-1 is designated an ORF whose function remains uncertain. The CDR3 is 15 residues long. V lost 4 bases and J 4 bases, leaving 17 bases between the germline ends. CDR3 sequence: CASSLTTAYRYEQYF. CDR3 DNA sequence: TGCGCCAGCAGTCTAACGACCGCTTATAGGTACGAGCAGTACTTC.

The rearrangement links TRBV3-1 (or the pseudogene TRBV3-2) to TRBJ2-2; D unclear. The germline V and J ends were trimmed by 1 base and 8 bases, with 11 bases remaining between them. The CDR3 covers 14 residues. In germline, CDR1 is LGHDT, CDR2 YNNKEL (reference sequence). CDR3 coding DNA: TGTGCCAGCAGCCAAGGGGAAGGGATGGGGGAGCTGTTTTTT. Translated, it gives CASSQGEGMGELFF.

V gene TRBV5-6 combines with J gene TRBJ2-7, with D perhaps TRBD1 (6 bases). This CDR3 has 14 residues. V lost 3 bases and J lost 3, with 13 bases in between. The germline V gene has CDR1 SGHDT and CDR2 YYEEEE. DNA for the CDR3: TGTGCCAGCAGCTACCGGGACAAGGACTACGAGCAGTACTTC. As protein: CASSYRDKDYEQYF.

The CDR3 region is CASSYGLGQGNSPLHF. The CDR3 DNA reads TGTGCCAGCAGTTACGGCTTGGGACAGGGGAATTCACCCCTCCACTTT. The V call is TRBV6-5, the J call TRBJ1-6; TRBD1 agrees at 10 bases. Trimming took 2 bases from V and 7 from J; bases not matched to a gene: 5. Germline V gene data show CDR1 as MNHEY and CDR2 as SVGAGI. The CDR3 has 16 residues.

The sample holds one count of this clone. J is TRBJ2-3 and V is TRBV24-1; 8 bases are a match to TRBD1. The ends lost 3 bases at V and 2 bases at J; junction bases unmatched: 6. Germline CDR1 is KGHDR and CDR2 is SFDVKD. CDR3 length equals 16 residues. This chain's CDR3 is CATSDMDRAPTDTQYF. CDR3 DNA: TGTGCCACCAGTGATATGGACAGGGCCCCCACAGATACGCAGTATTTT.